The rows below give T cell receptor beta chains drawn from one sample of a study of blood T cell repertoires in COVID-19. The data were produced by immunoSEQ multiplex PCR, yet TCRdb's version contains in-frame clones alone and is incomplete. The sample shows roughly 40,000 clones, around 88% of them seen only once. Sequencing was performed on peripheral blood. Every receptor here comes from a human donor in a cohort sampled during active COVID-19. Each CDR3 is given with its conserved first and last residue. The D gene is left open where the match is weak. Rows give clone size only sometimes, using once, few, many, or a class for an expanded clone.

v_gene	j_gene	abundance	d_gene	CDR3nt	CDR3aa
TRBV5-6	TRBJ1-2	NA	TRBD1	TGTGCCAGCAGTTCTCGGCAGGGGGCCCCAAGGGGTTATGGCTACACCTTC	CASSSRQGAPRGYGYTF
TRBV6-1	TRBJ1-1	NA	NA	TGTGCCAGCAGTGAAGTCAGGGCGGCTTTCTTT	CASSEVRAAFF
TRBV25-1	TRBJ2-1	NA	NA	TGTGCCAGCAGTCCCCCCACCGGGACAATTTACAATGAGCAGTTCTTC	CASSPPTGTIYNEQFF
TRBV19	TRBJ2-7	NA	NA	TGTGCCAGTAGTATAGGGGGGACTGAGCAGTACTTC	CASSIGGTEQYF
TRBV3-1/TRBV3-2	TRBJ1-2	NA	TRBD1	TGTGCCAGCAGATACAGGGGGCAGAAGGGCTACACCTTC	CASRYRGQKGYTF
TRBV4-2	TRBJ2-1	NA	NA	TGTGCCAGCAGCCCGCAGGGTGGGCTAGTGGCGGAGCAGTTCTTC	CASSPQGGLVAEQFF
TRBV4-3	TRBJ1-3	NA	NA	TGCGCCAGCAGCCAAGGGAATGAGGGACTCTCTGGAAACACCATATATTTT	CASSQGNEGLSGNTIYF
TRBV6-5	TRBJ2-2	once	TRBD1	TGTGCCAGCAGTCTGGACAGGGCCCGCACCGGGGAGCTGTTTTTT	CASSLDRARTGELFF
TRBV4-1	TRBJ2-3	NA	NA	TGCGCCAGCAGTTGGGGAGGTACGGCAGATACGCAGTATTTT	CASSWGGTADTQYF
TRBV10-3	TRBJ2-7	NA	TRBD2	TGTGCCATCAGTCCCCCAAGGGGGACTAGCGTCCACGAGCAGTACTTC	CAISPPRGTSVHEQYF
TRBV4-3	TRBJ1-2	medium-sized	NA	TGCGCCAGCAGCCAAGATGCTCCAGAAAACTATGGCTACACCTTC	CASSQDAPENYGYTF
TRBV2	TRBJ2-1	once	NA	TGTGCCAGCAGTGACCTCATCGGCTCCTACAATGAGCAGTTCTTC	CASSDLIGSYNEQFF
TRBV6-1	TRBJ2-3	NA	TRBD2	TGTGCCAGCAGTCAAGGGACTAGCGGGAGCATAAATACGCAGTATTTT	CASSQGTSGSINTQYF
TRBV6-6	TRBJ1-6	NA	TRBD1	TGTGCCAGCAGTACCACGGGCAGGGGGGATTCACCCCTCCACTTT	CASSTTGRGDSPLHF
TRBV5-4	TRBJ2-1	NA	NA	TGTGCCAGCAGCTCCCCCAGCCTAGCCAATGAGCAGTTCTTC	CASSSPSLANEQFF
TRBV27	TRBJ1-2	NA	NA	TGTGCCAGCAGTTTAAATTCCAGGGGTGGCTACACCTTC	CASSLNSRGGYTF
TRBV7-2	TRBJ1-3	NA	NA	TGTGCCAGCAGCTTAAGAGGAGGAGGCGCTGGAAACACCATATATTTT	CASSLRGGGAGNTIYF
TRBV5-1	TRBJ1-2	NA	TRBD1	TGCGCCAGCAGCCTGGCAGGGGGAGCTAACTATGGCTACACCTTC	CASSLAGGANYGYTF
TRBV21-1	TRBJ2-1	once	NA	TGTGCCAGCAGCAACGGGACTAGCGGGGGTTTCTACAATGAGCAGTTCTTC	CASSNGTSGGFYNEQFF
TRBV5-4	TRBJ1-5	NA	NA	TGTGCCAGCAGCTTGCAGGGGAGCAATCAGCCCCAGCATTTT	CASSLQGSNQPQHF
TRBV10-3	TRBJ1-2	NA	NA	TGTGCCATCAGTGAGTCGGAGACAGCCTATGGCTACACCTTC	CAISESETAYGYTF
TRBV28	TRBJ1-3	NA	TRBD1	TGTGCCAGCAGTCTATCAACAGGGGTTAACACCATATATTTT	CASSLSTGVNTIYF
TRBV28	TRBJ1-2	NA	NA	TGTGCCAGTCTTCCGCCCGGCAGGCGTGGCTACACCTTC	CASLPPGRRGYTF
TRBV19	TRBJ1-6	NA	NA	TGTGCCAGTAGCACCAAGGGACATATTAATTCACCCCTCCACTTT	CASSTKGHINSPLHF
TRBV5-1	TRBJ2-5	once	NA	TGCGCCAGCAGCTTGGGGCCGGGACACACTATGGGGACCCAGTACTTC	CASSLGPGHTMGTQYF
TRBV6-5	TRBJ1-5	NA	TRBD1	TGTGCCAGCAGGTTGACAGGGGAGGGCAATCAGCCCCAGCATTTT	CASRLTGEGNQPQHF
TRBV6-5	TRBJ1-1	NA	TRBD1	TGTGCCAGCAGTCCGCCCGGGACAGGGAGTAGAGCTTTCTTT	CASSPPGTGSRAFF
TRBV6-5	TRBJ1-5	NA	NA	TGTGCCAGCGGCCCCGGGGGGGGAATCAATCAGCCCCAGCATTTT	CASGPGGGINQPQHF
TRBV5-6	TRBJ2-5	NA	TRBD1	TGTGCCAGCAGCTTAACTTTGGGACAGGGGCATCGAGAGACCCAGTACTTC	CASSLTLGQGHRETQYF
TRBV5-1	TRBJ2-3	NA	TRBD1	TGCGCCAGATTCCGGGACAGGGGGACTGATACGCAGTATTTT	CARFRDRGTDTQYF
TRBV6-1	TRBJ2-7	NA	NA	TGTGCCAGCAGTGAAGGGGGATCAGGGTACAGCCGCTACGAGCAGTACTTC	CASSEGGSGYSRYEQYF
TRBV24-1	TRBJ2-2	NA	NA	TGTGCCACCTCCGGGCAGGGGCAGGGCACCGGGGAGCTGTTTTTT	CATSGQGQGTGELFF
TRBV9	TRBJ1-2	NA	TRBD1	TGTGCCAGCAGCGTAGGACAGGGAATAAACTATGGCTACACCTTC	CASSVGQGINYGYTF
TRBV29-1	TRBJ1-3	NA	NA	TGCAGCGTGGTCAAGGGGGACTCTGGAAACACCATATATTTT	CSVVKGDSGNTIYF
TRBV6-6	TRBJ1-3	NA	NA	TGTGCCAGCAGTTACTCAGTCGGGGGATCTGGAAACACCATATATTTT	CASSYSVGGSGNTIYF
TRBV5-1	TRBJ2-6	NA	TRBD1	TGCGCCAGCAGTACAGGGGACCCTGGGGCCAACGTCCTGACTTTC	CASSTGDPGANVLTF
TRBV7-9	TRBJ2-5	NA	NA	TGTGCCAGCAGCCTAGAGACCCAGTACTTC	CASSLETQYF
TRBV11-1	TRBJ2-7	NA	TRBD1	TGTGCCAGCAGCTTAACGGGACAGCTGTCCTACGAGCAGTACTTC	CASSLTGQLSYEQYF
TRBV7-9	TRBJ2-3	NA	TRBD2	TGTGCCAGCAGCCAGAATAGCGGGGGGGTAACAGATACGCAGTATTTT	CASSQNSGGVTDTQYF
TRBV9	TRBJ1-1	NA	NA	TGTGCCAGCAGCAATGACCGGGGGGGGCACACTGAAGCTTTCTTT	CASSNDRGGHTEAFF
TRBV28	TRBJ2-7	NA	TRBD1	TGTGCCAGCAGTTTTTCCGGACAGGGACGCGAGCAGTACTTC	CASSFSGQGREQYF
TRBV5-1	TRBJ1-1	NA	TRBD1	TGCGCCACCCCGTTTCACAGGGGGACTGAAGCTTTCTTT	CATPFHRGTEAFF
TRBV4-1	TRBJ2-1	NA	TRBD2	TGCGCCAGCAGCCAAGTCCGCGGGGCTAGCGGGGGCGAGGTCAATGAGCAGTTCTTC	CASSQVRGASGGEVNEQFF
TRBV9	TRBJ1-6	NA	NA	TGTGCCAGCAGCCCCTACCAAGCGGGTTCACCCCTCCACTTT	CASSPYQAGSPLHF
TRBV11-2	TRBJ1-4	NA	TRBD1	TGTGCCAGCAGCCAGGGGGCTGAGGAAAAACTGTTTTTT	CASSQGAEEKLFF